A single sample gave rise to the 23 T cell receptor beta chains below, sequenced in a study of cytomegalovirus exposure and HLA in healthy donors. Here immunoSEQ multiplex PCR was the method, and the copy in TCRdb shows in-frame clones only, minus some. The sample has 150,000 or so clones; 65% to 90% are singletons. The sample taken for sequencing was PBMCs. These receptors were collected from a man younger than 35 in good health and CMV-seropositive.

This chain connects TRBV11-3 to TRBJ2-1, with a tentative D call TRBD2 (6 bases). V was clipped by 5 bases and J by 6 bases, with 14 bases between them. Germline-derived CDR1 and CDR2 are SGHNT and YENEEA. The length of the CDR3 is 14 residues. The CDR3: CASSPYRDSNEQFF. CDR3 in DNA: TGTGCCAGCAGCCCCTACCGGGACTCCAATGAGCAGTTCTTC.

This rearrangement joins TRBV7-2 to TRBJ2-7; 7 nucleotides align to TRBD2. The CDR3 covers 16 residues. The V gene's germline CDR1 is SGHTA and CDR2 FQGNSA. The J segment lost 0 bases and the V segment lost 5 bases, leaving 10 bases of the junction unmatched. CDR3 bases: TGTGCCAGCAGCCCCTTTGGCGGGAGCGTCTCCTACGAGCAGTACTTC. Translated: CASSPFGGSVSYEQYF.

CDR3 sequence reads: CASTQGGGGTTDTQYF. CDR3 DNA sequence: TGTGCCAGCACTCAAGGTGGCGGGGGTACCACAGATACGCAGTATTTT. The chain is built from TRBV2 and TRBJ2-3; 7 bases agree with TRBD2. V lost 7 bases, J lost 2 bases, and 12 bases stayed unmatched. CDR1 and CDR2 from the germline V gene are SNHLY and FYNNEI. The CDR3 has 16 amino acids.

The rearrangement links TRBV5-8 to TRBJ2-1; 8 nucleotides line up with TRBD2. This CDR3 comprises 12 residues. The germline V gene encodes CDR1 SGHTS and CDR2 YDEGEE. The CDR3 loop reads CGTERGYNEQFF. In DNA, the CDR3 is TGTGGCACGGAGCGGGGGTACAATGAGCAGTTCTTC.

The chain recombines TRBV4-1 with TRBJ2-5, with D possibly matching TRBD2 (6 bases). The CDR3 is made up of 16 amino acids. Trimming shortened V by 1 base and J by 5 bases, and 17 bases separated the two germline ends. Germline V gene sequence: CDR1 MGHRA, CDR2 YSYEKL. Here the CDR3 reads CASSQVIPGGWETQYF. As DNA, the CDR3 is TGCGCCAGCAGCCAAGTAATACCCGGGGGTTGGGAGACCCAGTACTTC.

This clone was picked up a small number of times. The chain carries TRBV9 and TRBJ2-7, with 8 positions matching TRBD1. With V trimmed by 4 bases and J by 3 bases, 12 bases remained unmatched. This CDR3 comprises 16 residues. Germline-derived CDR1 and CDR2 are SGDLS and YYNGEE. CDR3 bases: TGTGCCAGCAGCAAAGGGACAGGTTGGGATTTCTACGAGCAGTACTTC. Translation gives CASSKGTGWDFYEQYF.

The rearrangement uses TRBV13 and TRBJ1-3; D is ambiguous. CDR1 is PRHDT and CDR2 is FYEKMQ in the germline V gene (reference sequence). Between the trimmed V and J ends, which lost 1 base and 1 base, there was a span of 5 bases. The CDR3 runs to 14 residues. CDR3 protein: CASSLEQSGNTIYF. DNA for the CDR3: TGTGCCAGCAGCTTAGAACAGTCTGGAAACACCATATATTTT.

The genes are TRBV5-1 and TRBJ1-3; TRBD1 is a possible D gene (5 bases). The CDR3 spans 16 residues. Trimming pared 4 bases from V and 0 bases from J, leaving 14 bases between. From germline, CDR1 is SGHRS and CDR2 YFSETQ. The DNA of the CDR3 is TGCGCCAGCAGCCTCACGCAGGGATCCTCTGGAAACACCATATATTTT. Translation: CASSLTQGSSGNTIYF.

The rearrangement joins TRBV5-1 to TRBJ1-4; 11 bases match TRBD1. CDR3 size: 17 residues. CDR1 and CDR2 (germline): SGHRS, YFSETQ. V was pared by 5 bases and J by 4 bases, with 10 bases of the junction left unmatched. The CDR3 sequence: CASRRPGQGVLNEKLFF. The CDR3 coding sequence is TGCGCCAGCAGGCGACCGGGACAGGGGGTGCTTAATGAAAAACTGTTTTTT.

The genes are TRBV19 and TRBJ2-7, with D tentatively TRBD2 (6 bases). Germline values: CDR1 LNHDA, CDR2 SQIVND (reference sequence). V was clipped by 5 bases and J by 4 bases, with 21 bases between them. This CDR3 spans 16 amino acids. The CDR3 nucleotides read TGTGCCAGTAGTCCGCACTATAGCGGAGGGGAGTACGAGCAGTACTTC. Amino acids: CASSPHYSGGEYEQYF. Full variable domain (remainder filled in from reference TRBV19 and TRBJ2-7): DGGITQSPKYLFRKEGQNVTLSCEQNLNHDAMYWYRQDPGQGLRLIYYSQIVNDFQKGDIAEGYSVSREKKESFPLTVTSAQKNPTAFYLCASSPHYSGGEYEQYFGPGTRLTVT.

V is TRBV7-2 and J is TRBJ2-7, with 8 bases lining up with TRBD1. Trimming at V came to 5 bases and at J to 0 bases, leaving 12 bases not matched to a gene. This CDR3 region has 17 residues. Germline CDR1 SGHTA, CDR2 FQGNSA. The CDR3 DNA sequence: TGTGCCAGCAGCCGGATCCGAGGGGGACAGGTCTCCTACGAGCAGTACTTC. Its translation is CASSRIRGGQVSYEQYF.

J is TRBJ2-7 and V is TRBV7-9; 8 bases fit TRBD1. The germline V gene has CDR1 SEHNR and CDR2 FQNEAQ (reference sequence). Losses at the gene ends were 6 bases for V and 6 bases for J; bases not matched to a gene: 7. The length of the CDR3 is 13 residues. The CDR3 DNA reads TGTGCCAGCAGTGACAGGGGCTCTAGCGAGCAGTACTTC. This gives the protein CASSDRGSSEQYF.

V is TRBV7-2 and J is TRBJ2-5; no definite D call. CDR1 and CDR2 from the germline V gene are SGHTA and FQGNSA. V was shortened by 5 bases and J by 6 bases, with 13 bases between the two germline ends. The CDR3 sequence is 13 residues long. The CDR3 region has the DNA TGTGCCAGCAGCACCCGTGGGCAGCAGACCCAGTACTTC. This sequence encodes CASSTRGQQTQYF.

The V gene is TRBV4-3, the J gene TRBJ2-3; D might be TRBD1 (5 bases). Trimming stripped 10 bases from V and 5 bases from J, with 16 bases between. In germline, CDR1 is LGHNA, CDR2 YSLEER. This CDR3 contains 13 residues. The CDR3 here is CATQGGRGDTQYF. The CDR3 DNA reads TGCGCCACCCAGGGCGGTAGGGGAGATACGCAGTATTTT.

The chain employs TRBV7-2 and TRBJ2-3; 10 nucleotides align to TRBD2. There are 14 residues in the CDR3. J was trimmed by 4 bases and V by 4 bases; bases with no gene match: 2. The germline V gene encodes CDR1 SGHTA and CDR2 FQGNSA. CDR3 region: CASSSGTSADTQYF. Written as DNA, the CDR3 is TGTGCCAGCAGCTCTGGGACTAGCGCAGATACGCAGTATTTT.

V is TRBV27 and J is TRBJ2-1, with D perhaps matching TRBD2 (7 bases). V was cut by 4 bases and J by 7 bases, with 14 bases left in between. The germline V gene encodes CDR1 MNHEY and CDR2 SMNVEV (reference sequence). The CDR3 spans 14 residues. The CDR3: CASSWGGRINEQFF. The CDR3 bases are TGTGCCAGCAGTTGGGGGGGCCGGATTAATGAGCAGTTCTTC.

V is TRBV6-5 and J is TRBJ2-5; 9 bases fit TRBD2. Losses at the gene ends were 2 bases for V and 1 base for J; bases not matched to a gene: 5. CDR3 size: 16 residues. The V gene's germline CDR1 is MNHEY and CDR2 SVGAGI. The CDR3: CASSYPRAGGQETQYF. As DNA, the CDR3 is TGTGCCAGCAGTTACCCACGAGCGGGGGGCCAAGAGACCCAGTACTTC.

The V and J genes are TRBV25-1 and TRBJ1-1; 7 nucleotides line up with TRBD1. Trimming at V came to 4 bases and at J to 3 bases, leaving 11 bases not matched to a gene. CDR3 size: 16 residues. Germline V gene lookup returns CDR1 MGHDK and CDR2 SYGVNS. CDR3 loop: CASSGVGQAEYTEAFF. For the CDR3, the DNA is TGTGCCAGCAGTGGAGTCGGACAGGCTGAATACACTGAAGCTTTCTTT.

The rearrangement links TRBV21-1 to TRBJ1-3. TRBV21-1 has pseudogene status. This CDR3 has 15 residues. CDR3: CASSTRKLSGNTIYF. CDR3 nucleotides: TGTGCCAGCAGCACCCGTAAACTCTCTGGAAACACCATATATTTT.

This clone was observed a few times. The genes are TRBV30 and TRBJ1-5, with a weak D call TRBD1 (5 bases). The germline V gene has CDR1 GTSNPN and CDR2 SVGIG (reference sequence). The length of the CDR3 is 12 residues. Between the trimmed V and J ends, which lost 5 bases and 5 bases, there was a span of 10 bases. For the CDR3, the DNA is TGTGCCTGGGGTAGGGGTGATCAGCCCCAGCATTTT. Protein: CAWGRGDQPQHF.

The chain couples TRBV5-1 to TRBJ1-1, with D possibly being TRBD1 (6 bases). V lost 1 base and J 8 bases, leaving 15 bases between the germline ends. This CDR3 is built from 14 residues. From germline, CDR1 is SGHRS and CDR2 YFSETQ. This CDR3 is CASSLIPQGREAFF. The CDR3 coding sequence is TGCGCCAGCAGCTTGATCCCCCAGGGGCGCGAAGCTTTCTTT.

In nucleotides, the CDR3 is TGTGCCAGCAGACCTAGCTCCTATAATTCACCCCTCCACTTT. Translation gives CASRPSSYNSPLHF. V and J are TRBV2 and TRBJ1-6, with unresolved D. Germline CDR1 is SNHLY and CDR2 is FYNNEI. The CDR3 is 14 amino acids. V was shortened by 6 bases and J by 0 bases, with 6 bases between the two germline ends.

V gene TRBV18 combines with J gene TRBJ2-1; TRBD1 matches at 9 bases. Trimming took 3 bases from V and 4 from J; bases not matched to a gene: 7. CDR3 length: 16 residues. CDR1 is KGHSH, CDR2 LQKENI, per germline. The CDR3 loop is CASSPFRDRVYNEQFF. For the CDR3, the DNA is TGTGCCAGCTCACCTTTCCGGGACAGGGTATACAATGAGCAGTTCTTC.